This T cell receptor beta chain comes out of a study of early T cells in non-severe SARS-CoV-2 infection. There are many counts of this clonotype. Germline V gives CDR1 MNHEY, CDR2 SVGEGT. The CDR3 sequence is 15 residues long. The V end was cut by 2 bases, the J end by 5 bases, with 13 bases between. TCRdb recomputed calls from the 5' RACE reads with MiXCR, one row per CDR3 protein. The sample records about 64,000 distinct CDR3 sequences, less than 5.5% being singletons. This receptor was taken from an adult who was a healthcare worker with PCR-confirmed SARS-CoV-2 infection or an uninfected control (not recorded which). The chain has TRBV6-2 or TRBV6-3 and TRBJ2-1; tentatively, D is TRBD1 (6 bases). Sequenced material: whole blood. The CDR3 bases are TGTGCCAGCAGTTACCTCCCAGGGGCCAACAATGAGCAGTTCTTC. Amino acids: CASSYLPGANNEQFF.